The rows below give T cell receptor beta chains drawn from one sample of a study of regulatory T cells in long-lasting Graves disease. TCRdb ran MiXCR on the multiplex PCR reads and lists one entry per CDR3 protein. The sample lists 390,000 or so distinct CDR3 sequences, 10% to 15% seen once, with approximately 17% in the top ten. These data were also reused for a study on T cells in Graves' hyperthyroidism and ophthalmopathy.

Sample: peripheral blood mononuclear cells (PBMCs), taken at new diagnosis, from a patient treated with antithyroid drugs. These receptors came from a woman aged 18-35 years with Graves disease. The conserved cysteine and the conserved F or W are not part of the CDR3 here.

>TRBV12-3/TRBV12-4|TRBJ2-2
ASTRGNTGELF
>TRBV20-1|TRBJ1-2
SAVQGLAGGYT
>TRBV19|TRBJ1-2
ASRRVYGYT
>TRBV10-3|TRBJ1-6
AIKGADSNSPLH
>TRBV12-3/TRBV12-4|TRBJ1-1
ASSHRIRGADEAF
>TRBV5-5|TRBJ2-7
ASSWDRGRTEQY
>TRBV18|TRBJ2-1
ASSPTGQGARVAHEQF
>TRBV20-1|TRBJ2-1
SAREEYKGDNEQF
>TRBV12-3/TRBV12-4|TRBJ2-1
ASRGASYNEQF
>TRBV6-5|TRBJ2-7
ASSYGPGSYEQY
>TRBV20-1|TRBJ1-5
SARLQGQPQH
>TRBV6-1|TRBJ1-2
ASSPVENGTGTYGYT
>TRBV2|TRBJ2-3
ASSATDTDTQY
>TRBV6-1|TRBJ2-7
ASRTSGSYEQY
>TRBV9|TRBJ1-2
ASSGGLGYGYT
>TRBV19|TRBJ1-6
ASSMGYGRPNSPLH
>TRBV7-9|TRBJ1-2
ASSPPITDNYGYT
>TRBV29-1|TRBJ2-5
SVESPGQGLQETQY
>TRBV7-2|TRBJ2-3
ASSPPPGLAGGTDTQY
>TRBV2|TRBJ1-1
ASSVTRGSTEAF
>TRBV2|TRBJ1-4
ASSEAAGTGGVKEKLF
>TRBV20-1|TRBJ2-3
SAPRGREGPDTQY
>TRBV30|TRBJ1-4
AWSVSSTNEKLF
>TRBV2|TRBJ1-2
ASSITGGQGAGGYT
>TRBV2|TRBJ1-4
ASNQGLDEKLF
>TRBV11-2|TRBJ1-4
ASSYYRGISGEKLF
>TRBV4-1|TRBJ2-1
ASSQGLAGSSYNEQF
>TRBV15|TRBJ1-1
ATSTDRGPYTEAF
>TRBV20-1|TRBJ2-1
SARAGRDEQF
>TRBV7-6|TRBJ2-1
ASSSARELYNEQF
>TRBV11-2|TRBJ1-1
ASSQDPGQGLNTEAF
>TRBV5-1|TRBJ2-2
ASSAENTGELF
>TRBV20-1|TRBJ1-1
SARLNRETF
>TRBV12-3/TRBV12-4|TRBJ2-7
ASSLEPTKYEQY
>TRBV20-1|TRBJ2-1
SARDRGRANYNEQF
>TRBV12-3/TRBV12-4|TRBJ1-3
ASSLGPTLSSGNTIY
>TRBV28|TRBJ1-1
ASTLSTEAF
>TRBV7-8|TRBJ2-2
ASIFWASGRTEELF
>TRBV4-1|TRBJ2-5
ASSQLRVGPGLPETQY
>TRBV28|TRBJ2-7
ASSRDRGDEQY
>TRBV7-3|TRBJ2-5
ASSLMRGPQETQY
>TRBV2|TRBJ1-1
ASNRQAHTEAF
>TRBV2|TRBJ1-1
ASSGTDLNTEAF
>TRBV20-1|TRBJ2-5
SARTSETQEAQY
>TRBV4-1|TRBJ2-1
ASSHPDRGGYNEQF
>TRBV6-2/TRBV6-3|TRBJ1-1
ASSSYRLPEAF
>TRBV5-5|TRBJ2-5
ASSSRDRQETQY
>TRBV30|TRBJ2-1
AWSRQVEQF
>TRBV20-1|TRBJ2-1
SAGQGARNEQF
>TRBV4-2|TRBJ2-1
ASSQEAGGPRDEQF
>TRBV7-3|TRBJ2-2
ASSSPAGLASGELF
>TRBV15|TRBJ1-2
ATSRDRQPLGYGYT
>TRBV19|TRBJ2-4
ASSTDRGAKNIQY